This T cell receptor (beta chain) originates from a study of CD8 T cells in Susac syndrome. Reverse transcription used roughly 0.5 to 1 ug RNA and random hexamers. TCRdb redid the calling of the immunoSEQ multiplex PCR reads with MiXCR, one entry per CDR3 protein. Here the sample spans some 95,000 distinct CDR3 sequences, roughly 93% being singletons. V was pared by 0 bases and J by 9 bases, with 6 bases between. The germline gives CDR1 LNHNV, CDR2 YYDKDF (reference sequence). The CDR3 has 13 amino acids. This clonotype was seen just once. The source of this sequence is a human donor in good health. The material sequenced was CD8+ T cells from PBMCs. This chain joins TRBV15 and TRBJ1-6, with D unresolved. The CDR3 spells CATSRDSGSPLHF. For the CDR3, the DNA is TGTGCCACCAGCAGAGATAGTGGTTCACCCCTCCACTTT.